Included here is one T cell receptor (beta chain) sequence, with context. Its antigen remains unknown. TCRdb's table, derived via immunoSEQ multiplex PCR, lists solely in-frame clones and lacks some. The sample lists about 420,000 clones, around nine tenths occurring once. Stated treatment: 19 received Ad26.COV2.S at low or high dose, single or two shots; a few received placebo; per-sample allocation not given. The study sampled participants on day 63 after the first vaccine or placebo injection. This entry comes from a study of Ad26.COV2.S vaccination and SARS-CoV-2 variants. Study in general: Once, or twice with 56 days between doses, Ad26.COV2.S was given intramuscularly.

Study-wide results and caveats: Vaccine recipients posted higher spike-specific TCR breadth than their placebo counterparts.

The CDR3 consists of 16 residues. The V end lost 0 bases, the J end lost 0 bases, and 13 bases lay between the germline ends. CDR1 and CDR2 from the germline V gene are SGHRS and YFSETQ. The receptor's source is a person aged 18-65 years who received the Ad26.COV2.S COVID-19 vaccine or a placebo. The input for sequencing was peripheral blood, taken in a trial of Ad26.COV2.S vaccine versus placebo. The chain combines TRBV5-1 with TRBJ2-7; no reliable D call. CDR3 sequence (DNA): TGCGCCAGCAGCTTGGCCCCCGTAATTATCTCCTACGAGCAGTACTTC. Protein product: CASSLAPVIISYEQYF.